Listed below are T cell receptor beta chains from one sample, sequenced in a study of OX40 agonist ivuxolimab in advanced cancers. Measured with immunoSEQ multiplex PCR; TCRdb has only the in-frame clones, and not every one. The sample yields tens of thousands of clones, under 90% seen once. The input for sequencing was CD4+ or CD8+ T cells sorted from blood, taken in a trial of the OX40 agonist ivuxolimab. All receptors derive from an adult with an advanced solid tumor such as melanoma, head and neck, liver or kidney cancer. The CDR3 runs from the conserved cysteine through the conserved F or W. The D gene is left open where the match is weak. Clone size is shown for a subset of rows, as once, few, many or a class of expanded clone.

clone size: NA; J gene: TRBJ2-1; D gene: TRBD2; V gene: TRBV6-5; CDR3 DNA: TGTGCCAGCAGAGTTAGCGGGATGAGTAGTTATGAGCAGTTCTTC; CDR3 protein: CASRVSGMSSYEQFF
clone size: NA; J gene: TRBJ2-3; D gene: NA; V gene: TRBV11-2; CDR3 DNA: TGTGCCAGCAGCTTAGAAGGGGGGGACCTTCAGTATTTT; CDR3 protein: CASSLEGGDLQYF
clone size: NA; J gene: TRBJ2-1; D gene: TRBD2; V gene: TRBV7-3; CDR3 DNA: TGTGCCAGCAGCCTAATGGGGACTAGCGTTAGGAGTGAGCAGTTCTTC; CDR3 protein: CASSLMGTSVRSEQFF
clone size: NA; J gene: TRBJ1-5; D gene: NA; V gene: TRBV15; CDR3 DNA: TGTGCCACCAGCAGAGATCGGCAGCCCAATCAGCCCCAGCATTTT; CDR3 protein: CATSRDRQPNQPQHF
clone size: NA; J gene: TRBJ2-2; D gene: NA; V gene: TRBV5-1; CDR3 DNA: TGCGCCAGCAGCTTACAGGGAACGAACACCGGGGAGCTGTTTTTT; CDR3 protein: CASSLQGTNTGELFF
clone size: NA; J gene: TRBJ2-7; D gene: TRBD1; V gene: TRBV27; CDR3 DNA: TGTGCCAGCAGCCCAGGGACAGCTGGCTACGAGCAGTACTTC; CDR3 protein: CASSPGTAGYEQYF
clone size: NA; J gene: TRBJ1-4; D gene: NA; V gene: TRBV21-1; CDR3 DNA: TGTGCCAGCAGTCCAAAGGGGGCGGCAGGGGGTATAACTAATGAAAAACTGTTTTTT; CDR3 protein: CASSPKGAAGGITNEKLFF
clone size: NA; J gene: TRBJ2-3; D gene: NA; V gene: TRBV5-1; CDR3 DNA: TGCGCCAGCAGCTGGAAAGATACGCAGTATTTT; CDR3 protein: CASSWKDTQYF
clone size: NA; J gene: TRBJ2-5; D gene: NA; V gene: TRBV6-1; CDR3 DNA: TGTGCCAGCAGTGAAAAAACAGCTCAAGAGACCCAGTACTTC; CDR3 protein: CASSEKTAQETQYF
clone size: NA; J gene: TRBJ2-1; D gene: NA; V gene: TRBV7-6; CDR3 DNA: TGTGCCAGCAGCCCGGGAGTAACCGCCTACAATGAGCAGTTCTTC; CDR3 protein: CASSPGVTAYNEQFF
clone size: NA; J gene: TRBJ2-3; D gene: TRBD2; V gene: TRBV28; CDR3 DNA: TGTGCCAGCAGTTTCGGACTAGCGGGAGGGCCGGATAAAGCAGATACGCAGTATTTT; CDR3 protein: CASSFGLAGGPDKADTQYF
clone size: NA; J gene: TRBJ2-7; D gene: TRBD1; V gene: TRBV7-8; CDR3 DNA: TGTGCCAGCAGCTTGGGACAGGGGGGCTACGAGCAGTACTTC; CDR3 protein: CASSLGQGGYEQYF
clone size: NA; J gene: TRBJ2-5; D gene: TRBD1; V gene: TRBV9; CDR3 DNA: TGTGCCAGCAGCCAATCGACAGGGGGCGAAGAGACCCAGTACTTC; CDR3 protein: CASSQSTGGEETQYF
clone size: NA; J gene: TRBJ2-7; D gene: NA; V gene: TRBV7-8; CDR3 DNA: TGTGCCAGCAGCCCCCGGGGGTTCTACAACGAGCAGTACTTC; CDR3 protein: CASSPRGFYNEQYF
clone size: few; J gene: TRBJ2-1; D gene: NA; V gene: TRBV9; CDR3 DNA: TGTGCCAGCAGCGCCGGGACGACCGGGGAGCAGTTCTTC; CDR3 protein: CASSAGTTGEQFF
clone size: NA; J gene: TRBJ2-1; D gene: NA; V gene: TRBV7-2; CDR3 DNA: TGTGCCAGCAGCTTAGCGCAAGTCTCTTACTACAATGAGCAGTTCTTC; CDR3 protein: CASSLAQVSYYNEQFF
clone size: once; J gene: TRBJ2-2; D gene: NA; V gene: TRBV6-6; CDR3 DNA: TGTGCCAGCAGTTACTCGATATGGCAGGACGCCGGGGAGCTGTTTTTT; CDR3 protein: CASSYSIWQDAGELFF
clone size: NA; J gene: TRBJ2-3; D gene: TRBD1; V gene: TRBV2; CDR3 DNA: TGTGCCACGGACCGGGACAGGGGATCAGATACGCAGTATTTT; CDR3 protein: CATDRDRGSDTQYF
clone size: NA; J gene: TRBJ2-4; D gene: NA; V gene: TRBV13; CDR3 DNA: TGTGCCAGCAGCTTTAGGGGTCCCACACTATTAGCCAAAAACATTCAGTACTTC; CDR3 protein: CASSFRGPTLLAKNIQYF
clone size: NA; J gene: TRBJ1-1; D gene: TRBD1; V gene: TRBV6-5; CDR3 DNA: TGTGCCAGCAGTTACGGGACAGATTTGAACACTGAAGCTTTCTTT; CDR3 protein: CASSYGTDLNTEAFF
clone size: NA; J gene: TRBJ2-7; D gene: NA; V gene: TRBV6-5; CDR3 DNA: TGTGCCAGCAGTTACGGGACACAATCCTACGAGCAGTACTTC; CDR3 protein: CASSYGTQSYEQYF
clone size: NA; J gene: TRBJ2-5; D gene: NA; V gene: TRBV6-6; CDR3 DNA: TGTGCCAGCAGTTACCAAGAGACCCAGTACTTC; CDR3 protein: CASSYQETQYF
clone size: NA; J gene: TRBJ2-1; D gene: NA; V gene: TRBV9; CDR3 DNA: TGTGCCAGCGGTCAATCCGGGGCGGCATATGAGCAGTTCTTC; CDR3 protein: CASGQSGAAYEQFF
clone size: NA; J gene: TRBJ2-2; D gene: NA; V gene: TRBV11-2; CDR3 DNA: TGTGCCAGCAGCTCTACAGGGTCCGGGGAGCTGTTTTTT; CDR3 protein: CASSSTGSGELFF
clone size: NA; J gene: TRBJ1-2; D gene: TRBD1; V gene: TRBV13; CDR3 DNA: TGTGCCAGCAGCTTGGGACAGGGAGAGGAAGGCTACACCTTC; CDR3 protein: CASSLGQGEEGYTF
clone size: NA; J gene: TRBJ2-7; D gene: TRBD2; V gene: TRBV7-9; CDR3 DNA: TGTGCCAGCAGCTCGCCCCTAAGCGGGGGCCCCTACGAGCAGTACTTC; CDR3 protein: CASSSPLSGGPYEQYF
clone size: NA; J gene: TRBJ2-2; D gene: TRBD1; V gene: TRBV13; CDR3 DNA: TGTGCCAGCAGCGGGAGACAGGGTCACACCGGGGAGCTGTTTTTT; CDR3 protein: CASSGRQGHTGELFF
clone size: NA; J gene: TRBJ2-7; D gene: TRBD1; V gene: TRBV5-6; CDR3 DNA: TGTGCCAGCAGCCACAGACAGGGGCTCCACGAGCAGTACTTC; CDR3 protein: CASSHRQGLHEQYF
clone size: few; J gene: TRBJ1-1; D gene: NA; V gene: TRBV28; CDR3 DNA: TGTGCCAGCAGTTCCCCCGACAGGCCGCAAGCCGAAGCTTTCTTT; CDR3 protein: CASSSPDRPQAEAFF
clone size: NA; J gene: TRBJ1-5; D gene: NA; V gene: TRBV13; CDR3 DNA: TGTGCCAGCAGCTTATCGACAGGACCCGCCGGGGATCAGCCCCAGCATTTT; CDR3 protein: CASSLSTGPAGDQPQHF
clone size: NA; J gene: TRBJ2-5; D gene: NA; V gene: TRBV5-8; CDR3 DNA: TGTGCCAGCAGCTGGGGACACATATATTACCAAGAGACCCAGTACTTC; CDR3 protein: CASSWGHIYYQETQYF
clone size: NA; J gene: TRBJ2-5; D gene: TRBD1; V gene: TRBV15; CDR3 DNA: TGTGCCACCAGCAACGCAGGGGGTATACAAGAGACCCAGTACTTC; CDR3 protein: CATSNAGGIQETQYF
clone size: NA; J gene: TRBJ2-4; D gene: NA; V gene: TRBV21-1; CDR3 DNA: TGTGCCAGCAGATCGGAAGACAGGGACGAAAACATTCAGTACTTC; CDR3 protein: CASRSEDRDENIQYF
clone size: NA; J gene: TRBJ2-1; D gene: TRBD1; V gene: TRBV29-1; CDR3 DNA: TGCAGCGTTGAGGAGCCAGACAGGGCATCCTACAATGAGCAGTTCTTC; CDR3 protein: CSVEEPDRASYNEQFF
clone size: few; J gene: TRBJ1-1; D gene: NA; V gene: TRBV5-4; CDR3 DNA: TGTGCCAGCAGCTTGGGGCGGGGCGTGAACACTGAAGCTTTCTTT; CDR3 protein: CASSLGRGVNTEAFF
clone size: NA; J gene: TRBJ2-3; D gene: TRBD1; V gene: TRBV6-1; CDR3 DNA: TGTGCCAGCAGTGAGGTCGACAGGGGATCAGATACGCAGTATTTT; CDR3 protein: CASSEVDRGSDTQYF
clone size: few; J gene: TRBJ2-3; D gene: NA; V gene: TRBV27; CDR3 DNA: TGTGCCAGCAGTTGGGGCTATAGCACAGATACGCAGTATTTT; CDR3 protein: CASSWGYSTDTQYF
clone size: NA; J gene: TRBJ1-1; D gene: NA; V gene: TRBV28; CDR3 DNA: TGTGCCAGCACCCCGGGGTCAGACACTGAAGCTTTCTTT; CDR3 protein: CASTPGSDTEAFF
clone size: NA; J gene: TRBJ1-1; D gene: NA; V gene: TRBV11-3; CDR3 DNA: TGTGCCAGCAGGCACCTTGGGGGGGACACTGAAGCTTTCTTT; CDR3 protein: CASRHLGGDTEAFF
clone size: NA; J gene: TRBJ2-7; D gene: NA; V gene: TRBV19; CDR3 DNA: TGTGCCAGTAGTATCGCGAGAGGGGAGTACGAGCAGTACTTC; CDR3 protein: CASSIARGEYEQYF
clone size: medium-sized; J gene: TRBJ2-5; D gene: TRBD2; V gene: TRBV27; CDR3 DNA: TGTGCCAGTAGCGGGTTTGAGGAGACCCAGTACTTC; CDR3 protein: CASSGFEETQYF
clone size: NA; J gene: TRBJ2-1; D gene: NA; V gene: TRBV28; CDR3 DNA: TGTGCCTCACTCGAGGTCAGGGGTCTAAATGAGCAGTTCTTC; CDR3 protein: CASLEVRGLNEQFF
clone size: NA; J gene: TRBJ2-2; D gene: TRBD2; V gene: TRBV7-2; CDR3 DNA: TGTGCCAGCAGTGTAGCGGGCATGGTCGGGGAGCTGTTTTTT; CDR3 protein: CASSVAGMVGELFF
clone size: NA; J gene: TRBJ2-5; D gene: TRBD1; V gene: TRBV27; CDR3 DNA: TGTGCCAGCAGTCCCATCTGGGGGACAGGGGATAGGGAGACCCAGTACTTC; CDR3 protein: CASSPIWGTGDRETQYF
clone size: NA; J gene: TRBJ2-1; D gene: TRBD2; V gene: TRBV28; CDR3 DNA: TGTGCCAGCAGTCCCACACTAGCGGGAGTTGGCGATGAGCAGTTCTTC; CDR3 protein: CASSPTLAGVGDEQFF
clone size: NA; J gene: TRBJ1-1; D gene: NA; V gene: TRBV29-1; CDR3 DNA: TGCAGCGTTGAGGCGGGTGGTAGGGGGTTGGTCACTGAAGCTTTCTTT; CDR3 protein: CSVEAGGRGLVTEAFF
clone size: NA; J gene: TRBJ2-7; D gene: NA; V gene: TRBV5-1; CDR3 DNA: TGCGCCAGCAGATCCGACACCAGGGCCGGGGAGCAGTACTTC; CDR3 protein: CASRSDTRAGEQYF
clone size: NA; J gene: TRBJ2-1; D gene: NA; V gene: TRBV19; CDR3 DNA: TGTGCCAGTACTTCCTACAATGAGCAGTTCTTC; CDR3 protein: CASTSYNEQFF
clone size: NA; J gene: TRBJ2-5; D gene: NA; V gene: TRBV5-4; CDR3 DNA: TGTGCCAGCAGCCAGGGCAGGGGCCTCCAAGAGACCCAGTACTTC; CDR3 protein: CASSQGRGLQETQYF
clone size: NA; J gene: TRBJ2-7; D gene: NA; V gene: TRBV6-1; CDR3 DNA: TGTGCCACACACCAGTACGAGCAGTACTTC; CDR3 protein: CATHQYEQYF
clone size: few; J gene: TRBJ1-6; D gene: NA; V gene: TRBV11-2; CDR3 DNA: TGTGCCAGCAGCTTAGATCTGGTGAAGCATAATTCACCCCTCCACTTT; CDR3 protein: CASSLDLVKHNSPLHF
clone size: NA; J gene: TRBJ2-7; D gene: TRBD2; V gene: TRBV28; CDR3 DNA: TGTGCCAGCAGTTTAGAGGTTCTAGCGGGAGACTTGTCCTACGAGCAGTACTTC; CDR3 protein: CASSLEVLAGDLSYEQYF
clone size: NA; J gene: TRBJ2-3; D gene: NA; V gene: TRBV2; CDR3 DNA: TGTGCCAGCAGTGAACTCCCCCTAGCATTGAGAGATACGCAGTATTTT; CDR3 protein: CASSELPLALRDTQYF
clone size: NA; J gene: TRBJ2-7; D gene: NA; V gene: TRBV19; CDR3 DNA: TGTGCCAGTAGTATTGCTGTATCCTACGAGCAGTACTTC; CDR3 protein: CASSIAVSYEQYF
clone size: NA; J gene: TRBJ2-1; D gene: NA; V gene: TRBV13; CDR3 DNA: TGTGCCAGCAGCGAAAAGACCGGGACACGTAATGAGCAGTTCTTC; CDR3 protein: CASSEKTGTRNEQFF